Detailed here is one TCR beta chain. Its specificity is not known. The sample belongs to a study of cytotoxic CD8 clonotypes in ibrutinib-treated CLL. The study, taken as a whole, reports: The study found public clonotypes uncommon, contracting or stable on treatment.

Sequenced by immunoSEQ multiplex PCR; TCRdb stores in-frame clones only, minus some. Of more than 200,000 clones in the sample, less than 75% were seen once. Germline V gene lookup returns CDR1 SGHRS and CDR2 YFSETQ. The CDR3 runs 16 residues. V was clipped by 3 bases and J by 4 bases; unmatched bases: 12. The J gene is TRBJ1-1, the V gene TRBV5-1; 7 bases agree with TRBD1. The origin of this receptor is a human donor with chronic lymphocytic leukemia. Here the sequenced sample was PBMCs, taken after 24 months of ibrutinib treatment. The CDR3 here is CASSYQNQGVPTEAFF. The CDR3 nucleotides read TGCGCCAGCAGCTATCAAAACCAGGGGGTACCCACTGAAGCTTTCTTT. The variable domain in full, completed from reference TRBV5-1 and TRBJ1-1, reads KAGVTQTPRYLIKTRGQQVTLSCSPISGHRSVSWYQQTPGQGLQFLFEYFSETQRNKGNFPGRFSGRQFSNSRSEMNVSTLELGDSALYLCASSYQNQGVPTEAFFGQGTRLTVV.